What follows are 30 T cell receptor beta chains derived from one specimen sequenced in a study of blood T cells in healthy people across ages. A sample-barcoded 5' primer and a J-beta primer mix were used in a second PCR of roughly 7 to 11 cycles. TCRdb recomputed calls from the 5' RACE reads with MiXCR, one row per CDR3 protein. The table shows 450,000 to 700,000 distinct CDR3 sequences, with 25% to 30% occurring only once. Sequencing input: blood. The receptors stem from a woman aged 70-85 years in good health.

The V gene is TRBV20-1, the J gene TRBJ2-7; D possibly uses TRBD1 or TRBD2 (6 bases each). With 5 bases removed from V and 5 bases from J, the gap between germline ends came to 13 bases. In germline, CDR1 is DFQATT, CDR2 SNEGSKA (reference sequence). CDR3 length: 12 residues. CDR3 amino acids: CSALLGGHEQYF. CDR3 bases: TGCAGTGCTCTCTTGGGGGGCCACGAGCAGTACTTC.

This clonotype appeared a few times. CDR3 in DNA: TGTGCCAGCTCACCTGAGGCAACTAGCGTTTTTGATACGCAGTATTTT. Translating it yields CASSPEATSVFDTQYF. The chain joins TRBV18 to TRBJ2-3, with 7 positions matching TRBD2. The CDR3 covers 16 residues. Unmatched junction bases numbered 12, after V lost 3 bases and J lost 6 bases. CDR1 is KGHSH and CDR2 is LQKENI in the germline V gene.

This clonotype was seen only a few times. J is TRBJ2-3 and V is TRBV20-1, with 10 bases that match TRBD2. V was clipped by 5 bases and J by 2 bases; unmatched bases: 4. The CDR3 has 14 residues. Germline-derived CDR1 and CDR2 are DFQATT and SNEGSKA (reference sequence). The chain's CDR3 is CSARSGGFTDTQYF. The CDR3 DNA is TGCAGTGCTCGTAGCGGGGGGTTCACAGATACGCAGTATTTT.

The chain links TRBV27 to TRBJ2-1; D is possibly TRBD1 or TRBD2 (5 bases each). This CDR3 is built from 18 residues. From germline, CDR1 is MNHEY and CDR2 SMNVEV (reference sequence). V was shortened by 5 bases and J by 6 bases, with 26 bases between the two germline ends. The CDR3 spells CASSPQMGVADHFNEQFF. The CDR3 DNA is TGTGCCAGCAGTCCCCAAATGGGGGTAGCAGACCACTTCAATGAGCAGTTCTTC.

This rearrangement joins TRBV20-1 to TRBJ2-3; D is unresolved. Germline lookup yields CDR1 DFQATT and CDR2 SNEGSKA (reference sequence). The CDR3 spans 10 residues. V lost 6 bases to trimming and J lost 7 bases, with 8 bases between them. The CDR3: CSAHINTQYF. CDR3 coding DNA: TGCAGTGCCCACATAAATACGCAGTATTTT.

V and J are TRBV29-1 and TRBJ2-1; weak D call: TRBD2 (6 bases). CDR1 and CDR2 (germline): SQVTM, ANQGSEA. This CDR3 contains 11 residues. V was cut by 8 bases and J by 6 bases, with 11 bases left in between. CDR3 nucleotides: TGCAGCATCCGGGACTCCAATGAGCAGTTCTTC. Amino acids: CSIRDSNEQFF.

Of note for this clonotype: A read error may be the cause here, since a much bigger clone is one base away. This chain uses TRBV4-3 with TRBJ1-2; the D gene is possibly TRBD1 (6 bases). Germline V gene data show CDR1 as LGHNA and CDR2 as YSLEER. There are 14 residues in the CDR3. The DNA of the CDR3 is TGCGGCAGCAACCCAAGAACAGGGAACTATGGCTACACCTTC. Residues: CGSNPRTGNYGYTF.

This clonotype has only one observation. The genes are TRBV6-5 and TRBJ1-2; 8 bases line up with TRBD1. The CDR3 covers 16 residues. Germline loops: CDR1 MNHEY, CDR2 SVGAGI. The V segment lost 5 bases and the J segment 4 bases; nucleotides outside the gene matches: 12. CDR3 bases: TGTGCCAGCAGTCAAGGCCAGGGGGCGCATTCCTATGGCTACACCTTC. Its translation: CASSQGQGAHSYGYTF.

Worth noting for this clonotype: This clone may be a read error of a much larger clone one base away. The rearrangement uses TRBV7-2 and TRBJ1-3; D ambiguous. The CDR3 extends over 14 amino acids. Per germline, CDR1 SGHTA and CDR2 FQGNSA. Deletions cut 5 bases from V and 0 bases from J, with 8 bases between. Written as DNA, the CDR3 is TGTGCCAGCAGCCCCGCGGGCTCTGGAAACACCATATATTTT. It codes for CASSPAGSGNTIYF.

The V gene is TRBV7-2, the J gene TRBJ1-5, with D uncertain. CDR1 SGHTA and CDR2 FQGNSA come from the germline V gene. V was trimmed by 1 base and J by 6 bases, leaving 7 bases between them. The CDR3 loop spans 13 amino acids. DNA for the CDR3: TGTGCCAGCAGCTTAGTAGGCGGTCAGCCCCAGCATTTT. Residues: CASSLVGGQPQHF.

The rearrangement links TRBV5-1 to TRBJ2-3, with TRBD2 identical over 11 bases. Germline assignment: CDR1 SGHRS and CDR2 YFSETQ. There are 18 residues in the CDR3. The V segment lost 0 bases and the J segment 3 bases; nucleotides outside the gene matches: 9. In nucleotides, the CDR3 is TGCGCCAGCAGCTTGGGACTAGCGGGGATTGGAGGTACAGATACGCAGTATTTT. It is translated as CASSLGLAGIGGTDTQYF.

This clonotype was seen only a few times. The chain carries TRBV20-1 and TRBJ1-3, with 8 bases identical to TRBD1. V shed 3 bases and J 15 bases; nucleotides not matched to a gene: 13. CDR3 size: 13 residues. Germline CDR1 and CDR2: DFQATT and SNEGSKA (reference sequence). The chain's CDR3 is CSARDPRRGRPYF. The CDR3 bases are TGCAGTGCTAGGGATCCTCGCAGGGGGCGCCCATATTTT.

This clonotype has just a few counts. This chain connects TRBV7-2 to TRBJ2-7, with 8 positions matching TRBD2. Per germline, CDR1 SGHTA and CDR2 FQGNSA. CDR3 length: 16 residues. V was pared by 1 base and J by 3 bases, with 8 bases of the junction left unmatched. The CDR3 bases are TGTGCCAGCAGCTTAGAGAGCGGGGGAGGGGGCTACGAGCAGTACTTC. Translating gives CASSLESGGGGYEQYF.

V usage is TRBV12-3 or TRBV12-4 and J usage is TRBJ2-6; D remains ambiguous. CDR3 length equals 15 residues. V lost 5 bases to trimming and J lost 4 bases, with 12 bases between them. The DNA for the CDR3 is TGTGCCAGCAGTACACGGTCGGTCGGGGCCAACGTCCTGACTTTC. It is translated as CASSTRSVGANVLTF.

In its sample, this clonotype was seen a few times. V usage is TRBV20-1 and J usage is TRBJ2-1; 8 bases agree with TRBD2. Germline trimming cut 0 bases from V and 10 bases from J; bases unmatched to any gene: 8. The CDR3 covers 14 residues. The germline V gene encodes CDR1 DFQATT and CDR2 SNEGSKA (reference sequence). The CDR3 DNA reads TGCAGTGCTAGAGATGGGGTAGCGGGAAGGGAGCAGTTCTTC. Translating gives CSARDGVAGREQFF.

This clonotype has just a few counts. The chain has TRBV5-1 and TRBJ2-1, with TRBD2 matching over 8 bases. The germline V gene has CDR1 SGHRS and CDR2 YFSETQ. There are 14 residues in the CDR3. V trimming: 4 bases; J trimming: 4 bases; junction bases outside the gene matches: 4. CDR3 residues: CASSDTSGYNEQFF. The CDR3 DNA reads as TGCGCCAGCAGCGACACTAGCGGATACAATGAGCAGTTCTTC.

The chain has TRBV2 and TRBJ2-1; perhaps TRBD1 as D (6 bases). The CDR3 is 14 residues long. V gave up 6 bases and J gave up 5 bases, with 14 bases separating them. The V gene's germline CDR1 is SNHLY and CDR2 FYNNEI. The CDR3 nucleotides read TGTGCCAGCAGAAGGGACATTACAAACAATGAGCAGTTCTTC. It encodes CASRRDITNNEQFF.

V and J are TRBV29-1 and TRBJ2-7, with D possibly matching TRBD1 (5 bases). V lost 4 bases and J lost 4, with 17 bases in between. The CDR3 loop spans 14 amino acids. Germline V gene sequence: CDR1 SQVTM, CDR2 ANQGSEA. The CDR3 DNA follows: TGCAGCGTTGTAATGCAGGGAAACAGTTACGAGCAGTACTTC. This encodes CSVVMQGNSYEQYF.

The rearrangement links TRBV10-2 to TRBJ2-7; 7 bases agree with TRBD1. Per the germline V gene, CDR1 is WSHSY and CDR2 is SAAADI. This CDR3 has 13 residues. V lost 4 bases, J lost 4 bases, and 4 bases stayed unmatched. The CDR3 DNA reads TGCGCCAGCAGTGGACAGGGTGGGTACGAGCAGTACTTC. It is translated as CASSGQGGYEQYF.

The chain links TRBV7-2 to TRBJ2-3; 15 nucleotides align to TRBD2. Trimming cost V 5 bases and J 0 bases; bases outside gene matches: 6. Germline assignment: CDR1 SGHTA and CDR2 FQGNSA. The CDR3 totals 18 residues. This CDR3 reads CASSHGTSGGPSTDTQYF. Here the CDR3 DNA reads TGTGCCAGCAGCCACGGGACTAGCGGGGGGCCTAGCACAGATACGCAGTATTTT.

This clonotype turned up a few times. The chain carries TRBV5-5 and TRBJ2-2; tentatively, D is TRBD1 or TRBD2 (5 bases each). The V gene's germline CDR1 is SGHKS and CDR2 YYEKEE (reference sequence). V shed 4 bases and J shed 0 bases, with 13 bases lying between them. The CDR3 loop spans 16 amino acids. The CDR3 spells CASSPRGDPNTGELFF. The CDR3 DNA follows: TGTGCCAGCAGCCCGAGAGGGGACCCGAACACCGGGGAGCTGTTTTTT.

V is TRBV2 and J is TRBJ1-2, with TRBD1 identical over 11 bases. The V gene's germline CDR1 is SNHLY and CDR2 FYNNEI. The junction had 7 bases not matched to a gene; V was cut back by 9 bases and J by 1 base. This CDR3 comprises 15 residues. The CDR3, as DNA: TGTGCCAGAACAAAGGGACAGGGGGTTAACTATGGCTACACCTTC. This translates into CARTKGQGVNYGYTF.

V gene TRBV24-1 combines with J gene TRBJ2-5, with TRBD2 matching 9 bases. This CDR3 region has 15 residues. The V gene's germline CDR1 is KGHDR and CDR2 SFDVKD. The V segment lost 5 bases and the J segment 0 bases; nucleotides outside the gene matches: 3. Written as DNA, the CDR3 is TGTGCCACCAGTGGGACTAGCGAATACCAAGAGACCCAGTACTTC. Translated, it gives CATSGTSEYQETQYF.

The chain employs TRBV20-1 and TRBJ2-5, with 11 positions matching TRBD2. Germline V gives CDR1 DFQATT, CDR2 SNEGSKA (reference sequence). This CDR3 is built from 15 residues. The J segment lost 7 bases and the V segment lost 2 bases, leaving 9 bases of the junction unmatched. CDR3 region: CSARQTSGTVRTQYF. The CDR3 region has the DNA TGCAGTGCTAGACAGACTAGCGGGACGGTTCGGACCCAGTACTTC.

The chain employs TRBV3-1 and TRBJ1-2; D not resolved. The CDR3 covers 14 residues. Trimming stripped 5 bases from V and 3 bases from J, with 13 bases between. The germline CDR1 and CDR2 sequences are LGHDT and YNNKEL (reference sequence). Here the CDR3 DNA reads TGTGCCAGCAGCAACATGGGCTCGGACTATGGCTACACCTTC. Its translation is CASSNMGSDYGYTF.

This clonotype was picked up a small number of times. The chain is built from TRBV9 and TRBJ1-4, with TRBD1 matching 8 bases. Germline V gene data show CDR1 as SGDLS and CDR2 as YYNGEE. The CDR3 has 15 amino acids. The trim removed 0 bases at V and 7 bases at J, leaving 5 bases unmatched. In DNA, the CDR3 is TGTGCCAGCAGCGTAGAAGGTACAGGGGGTGAAAAACTGTTTTTT. Translated: CASSVEGTGGEKLFF.

The chain couples TRBV4-3 to TRBJ2-1, with 8 bases lining up with TRBD2. The trim removed 0 bases at V and 7 bases at J, leaving 11 bases unmatched. CDR3 length: 17 amino acids. Germline V gene lookup returns CDR1 LGHNA and CDR2 YSLEER. CDR3 sequence reads: CASSQDISGSLINEQFF. In DNA form, the CDR3 reads TGCGCCAGCAGCCAAGATATAAGCGGGAGTCTTATAAATGAGCAGTTCTTC.

This clonotype has only a few counts. The final CDR3 position lacks the conserved phenylalanine or tryptophan, pointing to a likely read error. The CDR3 DNA reads TGTGCCAGCAGCTTACAGGCTGGGACAGGGGGAAATAACTATGGCTACACCCTC. Translated, it gives CASSLQAGTGGNNYGYTL. This chain uses TRBV7-2 with TRBJ1-2; 11 positions agree with TRBD1. Germline V gives CDR1 SGHTA, CDR2 FQGNSA. CDR3 size: 18 residues. The V segment lost 2 bases and the J segment 1 base; nucleotides outside the gene matches: 9.

This clonotype was found a few times. The chain employs TRBV27 and TRBJ2-1, with 10 positions matching TRBD2. V shed 4 bases and J 15 bases; nucleotides not matched to a gene: 6. The germline gives CDR1 MNHEY, CDR2 SMNVEV (reference sequence). The CDR3 extends over 12 amino acids. The CDR3 loop reads CASSSGLAEWFF. DNA of the CDR3: TGTGCCAGCAGTTCAGGACTAGCGGAATGGTTCTTC.

The chain carries TRBV6-5 and TRBJ2-7, with D perhaps TRBD2 (6 bases). Trimming cost V 2 bases and J 5 bases, with 16 bases left between them. The CDR3 totals 15 residues. Germline CDR1 is MNHEY and CDR2 is SVGAGI. This CDR3 is CASSYNPPEGHEQYF. As DNA, the CDR3 is TGTGCCAGCAGTTACAACCCTCCGGAGGGCCACGAGCAGTACTTC.